Sequencing of this T cell receptor (beta chain) was carried out in a study of shared clonotypes between healthy human individuals. This clone appeared once. CD4+ cells were split into CD45RA+ naive and CD45RA-negative memory subsets. The CDR3 consists of 17 residues. The V gene's germline CDR1 is SGHRS and CDR2 YFSETQ. Trimming stripped 3 bases from V and 4 bases from J, with 20 bases between. The method was immunoSEQ multiplex PCR; TCRdb's version includes in-frame clones alone and lacks a portion of them. Here the sample spans more than 2 million clones, 85% to 95% being singletons. The genes are TRBV5-1 and TRBJ1-5; unclear D gene. This TCR derives from a man aged 18 to 35 in good health. Sequenced input: naive CD4+ T cells sorted from blood. Subset specified: CD45RA+ positively selected. The CDR3 coding sequence is TGCGCCAGCAGCTGGACCGCCCCGCGCGGGTTTAATCAGCCCCAGCATTTT. Amino acid sequence: CASSWTAPRGFNQPQHF. Combining the CDR3 with reference TRBV5-1 and TRBJ1-5 gives the whole variable domain KAGVTQTPRYLIKTRGQQVTLSCSPISGHRSVSWYQQTPGQGLQFLFEYFSETQRNKGNFPGRFSGRQFSNSRSEMNVSTLELGDSALYLCASSWTAPRGFNQPQHFGDGTRLSIL.